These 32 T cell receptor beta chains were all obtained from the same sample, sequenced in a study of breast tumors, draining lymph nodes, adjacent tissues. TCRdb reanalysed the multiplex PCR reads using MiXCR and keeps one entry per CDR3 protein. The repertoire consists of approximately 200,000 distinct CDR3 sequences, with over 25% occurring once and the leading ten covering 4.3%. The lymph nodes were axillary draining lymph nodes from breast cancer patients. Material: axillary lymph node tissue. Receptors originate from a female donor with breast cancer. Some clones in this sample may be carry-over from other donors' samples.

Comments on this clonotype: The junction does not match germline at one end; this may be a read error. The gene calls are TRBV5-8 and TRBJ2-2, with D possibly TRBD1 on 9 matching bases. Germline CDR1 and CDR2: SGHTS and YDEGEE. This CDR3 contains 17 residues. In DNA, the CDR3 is TGCGCCAGCAGCCAAGATCGGGAGGGGACAGGGACCGGGGAGCTGTTTTTT. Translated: CASSQDREGTGTGELFF.

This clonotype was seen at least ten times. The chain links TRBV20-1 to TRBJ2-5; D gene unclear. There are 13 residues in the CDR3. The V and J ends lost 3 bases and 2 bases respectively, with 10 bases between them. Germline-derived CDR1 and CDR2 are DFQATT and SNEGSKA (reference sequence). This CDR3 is CSASGYLQETQYF. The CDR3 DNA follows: TGCAGTGCTAGCGGATATCTACAAGAGACCCAGTACTTC.

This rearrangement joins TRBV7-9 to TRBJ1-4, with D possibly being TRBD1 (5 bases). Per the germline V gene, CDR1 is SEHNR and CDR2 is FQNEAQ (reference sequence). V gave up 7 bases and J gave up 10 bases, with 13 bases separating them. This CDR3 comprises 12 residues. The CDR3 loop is CASTDSGGKLFF. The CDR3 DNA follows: TGTGCCAGCACCGATAGCGGGGGAAAACTGTTTTTT. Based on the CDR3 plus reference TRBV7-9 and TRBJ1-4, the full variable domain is DTGVSQNPRHKITKRGQNVTFRCDPISEHNRLYWYRQTLGQGPEFLTYFQNEAQLEKSRLLSDRFSAERPKGSFSTLEIQRTEQGDSAMYLCASTDSGGKLFFGSGTQLSVL.

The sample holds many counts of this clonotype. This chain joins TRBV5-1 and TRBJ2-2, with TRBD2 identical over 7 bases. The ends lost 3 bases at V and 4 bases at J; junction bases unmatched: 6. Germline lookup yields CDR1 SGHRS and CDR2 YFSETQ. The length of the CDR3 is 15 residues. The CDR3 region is CASSWIAGATGELFF. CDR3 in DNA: TGCGCCAGCAGCTGGATAGCGGGTGCCACCGGGGAGCTGTTTTTT.

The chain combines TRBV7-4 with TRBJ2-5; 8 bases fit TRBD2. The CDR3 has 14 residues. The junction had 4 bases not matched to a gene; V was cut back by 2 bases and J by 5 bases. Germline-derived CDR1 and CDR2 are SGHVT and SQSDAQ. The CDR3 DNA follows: TGTGCCAGCAGCTTACATGGCGGGGGGGAGACCCAGTACTTC. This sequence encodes CASSLHGGGETQYF.

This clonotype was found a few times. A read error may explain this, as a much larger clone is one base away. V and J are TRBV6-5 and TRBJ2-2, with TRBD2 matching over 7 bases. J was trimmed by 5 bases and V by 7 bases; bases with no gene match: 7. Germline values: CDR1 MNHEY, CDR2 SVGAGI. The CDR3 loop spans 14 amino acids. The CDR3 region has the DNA TGTGCCAGCAAGCGGGGTATACGGACCGGGGAGCTGTTTTTT. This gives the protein CASKRGIRTGELFF.

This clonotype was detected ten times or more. The CDR3, as DNA: TGCGCCAGCAGCTTGCCAGGGAGAGGACAAGAGACCCAGTACTTC. Translation gives CASSLPGRGQETQYF. The V and J genes are TRBV5-1 and TRBJ2-5, with D possibly being TRBD1 or TRBD2 (5 bases each). The CDR3 is made up of 15 amino acids. Trimming cost V 1 base and J 2 bases, with 12 bases left between them. Germline CDR1 reads SGHRS; CDR2 reads YFSETQ. The complete variable domain, with remaining parts taken from reference TRBV5-1 and TRBJ2-5, reads KAGVTQTPRYLIKTRGQQVTLSCSPISGHRSVSWYQQTPGQGLQFLFEYFSETQRNKGNFPGRFSGRQFSNSRSEMNVSTLELGDSALYLCASSLPGRGQETQYFGPGTRLLVL.

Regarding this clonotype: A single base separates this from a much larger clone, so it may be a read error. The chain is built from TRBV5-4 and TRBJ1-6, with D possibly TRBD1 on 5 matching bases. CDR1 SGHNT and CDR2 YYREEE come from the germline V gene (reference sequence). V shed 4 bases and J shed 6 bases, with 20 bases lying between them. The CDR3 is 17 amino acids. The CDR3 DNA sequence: TGTGCCAGCAGCGACTCGGACACGGGATTCCGTAATTCACCCCTCCACTTT. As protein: CASSDSDTGFRNSPLHF.

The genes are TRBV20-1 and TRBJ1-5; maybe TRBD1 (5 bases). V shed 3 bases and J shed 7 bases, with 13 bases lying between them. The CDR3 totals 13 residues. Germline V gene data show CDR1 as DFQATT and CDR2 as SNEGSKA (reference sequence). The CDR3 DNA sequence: TGCAGTGCTAGGGAAGGGGTTGGACAGCCCCAGCATTTT. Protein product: CSAREGVGQPQHF.

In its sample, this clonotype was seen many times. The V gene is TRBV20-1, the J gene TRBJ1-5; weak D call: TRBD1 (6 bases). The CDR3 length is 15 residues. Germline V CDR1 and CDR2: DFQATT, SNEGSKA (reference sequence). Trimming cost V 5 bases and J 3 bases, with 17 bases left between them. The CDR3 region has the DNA TGCAGTGCTTTATCTCCAGGGGAACACAATCAGCCCCAGCATTTT. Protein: CSALSPGEHNQPQHF.

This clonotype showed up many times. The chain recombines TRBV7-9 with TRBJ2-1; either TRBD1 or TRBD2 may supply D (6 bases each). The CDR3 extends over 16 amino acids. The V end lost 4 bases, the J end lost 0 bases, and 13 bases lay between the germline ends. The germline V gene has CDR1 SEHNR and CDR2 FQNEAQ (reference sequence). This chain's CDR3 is CASSSQGGGSYNEQFF. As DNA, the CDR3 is TGTGCCAGCAGCTCACAGGGAGGAGGCTCCTACAATGAGCAGTTCTTC.

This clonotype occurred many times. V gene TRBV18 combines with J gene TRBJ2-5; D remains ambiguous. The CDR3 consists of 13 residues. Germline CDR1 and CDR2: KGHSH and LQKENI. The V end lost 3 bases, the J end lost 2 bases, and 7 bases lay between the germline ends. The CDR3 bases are TGTGCCAGCTCACCGGCCAGGCAAGAGACCCAGTACTTC. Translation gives CASSPARQETQYF.

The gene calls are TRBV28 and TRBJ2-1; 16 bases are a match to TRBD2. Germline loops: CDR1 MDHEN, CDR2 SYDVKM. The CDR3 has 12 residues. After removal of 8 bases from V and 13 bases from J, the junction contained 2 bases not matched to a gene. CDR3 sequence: CASGTSGRAQFF. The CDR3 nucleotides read TGTGCCAGCGGGACTAGCGGGAGGGCCCAGTTCTTC.

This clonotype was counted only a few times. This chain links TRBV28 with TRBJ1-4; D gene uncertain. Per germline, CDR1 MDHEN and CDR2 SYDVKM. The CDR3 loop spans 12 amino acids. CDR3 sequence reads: CAARATNEKLFF. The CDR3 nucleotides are TGTGCTGCCCGGGCTACTAATGAAAAACTGTTTTTT.

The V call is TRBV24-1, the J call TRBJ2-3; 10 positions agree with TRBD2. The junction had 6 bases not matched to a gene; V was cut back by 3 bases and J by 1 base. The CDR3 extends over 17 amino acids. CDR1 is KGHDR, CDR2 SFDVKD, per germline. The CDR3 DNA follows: TGTGCCACCAGTGATCCCACTAGCGGGAAAGGCACAGATACGCAGTATTTT. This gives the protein CATSDPTSGKGTDTQYF.

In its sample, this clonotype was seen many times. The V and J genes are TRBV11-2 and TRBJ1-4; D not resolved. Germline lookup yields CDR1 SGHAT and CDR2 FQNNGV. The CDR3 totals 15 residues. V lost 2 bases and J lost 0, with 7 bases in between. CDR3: CASSLTATTNEKLFF. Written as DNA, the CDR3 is TGTGCCAGCAGCTTAACCGCTACAACTAATGAAAAACTGTTTTTT.

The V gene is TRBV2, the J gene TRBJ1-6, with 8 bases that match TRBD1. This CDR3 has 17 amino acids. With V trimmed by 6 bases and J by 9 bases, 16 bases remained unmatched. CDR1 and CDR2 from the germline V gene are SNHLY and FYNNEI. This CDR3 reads CASRALTGASGGSPLHF. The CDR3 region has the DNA TGTGCCAGCAGAGCTCTGACAGGGGCATCAGGCGGTTCACCCCTCCACTTT.

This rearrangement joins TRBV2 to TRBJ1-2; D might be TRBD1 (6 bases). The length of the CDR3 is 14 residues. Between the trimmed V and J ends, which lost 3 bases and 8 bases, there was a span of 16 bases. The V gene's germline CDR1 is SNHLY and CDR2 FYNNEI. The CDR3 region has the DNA TGTGCCAGCAGTGACGGGCGGGGGCTCGGAGGCTACACCTTC. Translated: CASSDGRGLGGYTF.

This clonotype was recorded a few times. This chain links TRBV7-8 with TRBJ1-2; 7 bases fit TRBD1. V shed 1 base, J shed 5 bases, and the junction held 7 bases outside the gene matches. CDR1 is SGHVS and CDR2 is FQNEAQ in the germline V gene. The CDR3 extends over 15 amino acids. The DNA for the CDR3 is TGTGCCAGCAGCTTAGGGGCCCAGGGGGAGTATGGCTACACCTTC. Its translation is CASSLGAQGEYGYTF.

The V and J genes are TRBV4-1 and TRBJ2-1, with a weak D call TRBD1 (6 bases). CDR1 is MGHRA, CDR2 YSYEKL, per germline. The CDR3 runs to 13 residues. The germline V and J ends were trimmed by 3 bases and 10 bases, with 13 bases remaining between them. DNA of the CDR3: TGCGCCAGCAGCCAGGGTAGACAGGCCGAGCAGTTCTTC. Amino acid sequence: CASSQGRQAEQFF.

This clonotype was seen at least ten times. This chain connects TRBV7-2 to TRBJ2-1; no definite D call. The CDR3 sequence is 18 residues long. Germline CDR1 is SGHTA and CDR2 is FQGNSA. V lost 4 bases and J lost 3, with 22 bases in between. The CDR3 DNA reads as TGTGCCAGCAGCTCCCCCAATAGCCGGAGTGTTAGCTACAATGAGCAGTTCTTC. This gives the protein CASSSPNSRSVSYNEQFF.

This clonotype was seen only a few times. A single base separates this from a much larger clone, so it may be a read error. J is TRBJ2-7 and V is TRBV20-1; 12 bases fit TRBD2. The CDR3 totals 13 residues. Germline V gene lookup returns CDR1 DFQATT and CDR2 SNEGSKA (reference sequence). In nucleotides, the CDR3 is TGCAGTGCTAGGACTAGCGGGAGATACGCGCAGTACTTC. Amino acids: CSARTSGRYAQYF.

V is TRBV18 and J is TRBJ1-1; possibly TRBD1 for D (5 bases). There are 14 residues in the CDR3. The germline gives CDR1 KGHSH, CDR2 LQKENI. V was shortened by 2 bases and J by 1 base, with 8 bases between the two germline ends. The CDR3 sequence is CASSPGAGNTEAFF. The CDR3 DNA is TGTGCCAGCTCACCAGGGGCCGGGAACACTGAAGCTTTCTTT. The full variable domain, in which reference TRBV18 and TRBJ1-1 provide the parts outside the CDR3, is NAGVMQNPRHLVRRRGQEARLRCSPMKGHSHVYWYRQLPEEGLKFMVYLQKENIIDESGMPKERFSAEFPKEGPSILRIQQVVRGDSAAYFCASSPGAGNTEAFFGQGTRLTVV.

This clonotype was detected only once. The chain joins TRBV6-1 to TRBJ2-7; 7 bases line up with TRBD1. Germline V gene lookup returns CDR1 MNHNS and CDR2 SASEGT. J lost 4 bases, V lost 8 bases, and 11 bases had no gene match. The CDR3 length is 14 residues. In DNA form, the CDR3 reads TGTGCCAGCTTGCGAAGAGGGGGCACGTACGAGCAGTACTTC. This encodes CASLRRGGTYEQYF.

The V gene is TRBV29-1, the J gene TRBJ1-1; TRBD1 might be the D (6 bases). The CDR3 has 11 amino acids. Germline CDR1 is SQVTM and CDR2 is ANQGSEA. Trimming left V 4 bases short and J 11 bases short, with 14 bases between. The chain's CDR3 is CSVGRGRGAFF. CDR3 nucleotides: TGCAGCGTTGGCCGGGGGCGTGGTGCTTTCTTT. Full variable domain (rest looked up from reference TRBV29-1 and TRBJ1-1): SAVISQKPSRDICQRGTSLTIQCQVDSQVTMMFWYRQQPGQSLTLIATANQGSEATYESGFVIDKFPISRPNLTFSTLTVSNMSPEDSSIYLCSVGRGRGAFFGQGTRLTVV.

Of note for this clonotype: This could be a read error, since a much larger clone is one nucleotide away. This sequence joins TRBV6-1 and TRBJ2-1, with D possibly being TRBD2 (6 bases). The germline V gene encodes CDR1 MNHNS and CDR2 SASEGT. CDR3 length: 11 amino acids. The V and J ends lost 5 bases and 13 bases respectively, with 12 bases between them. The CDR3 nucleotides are TGTGCCAGCAGTCTGGGACTTCTTCAGTTCTTC. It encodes CASSLGLLQFF.

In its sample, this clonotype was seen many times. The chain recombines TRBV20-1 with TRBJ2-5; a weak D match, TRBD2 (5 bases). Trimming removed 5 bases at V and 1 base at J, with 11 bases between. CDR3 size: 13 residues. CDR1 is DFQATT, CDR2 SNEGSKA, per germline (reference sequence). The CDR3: CSAPARAQETQYF. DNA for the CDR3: TGCAGTGCTCCCGCGCGGGCCCAAGAGACCCAGTACTTC.

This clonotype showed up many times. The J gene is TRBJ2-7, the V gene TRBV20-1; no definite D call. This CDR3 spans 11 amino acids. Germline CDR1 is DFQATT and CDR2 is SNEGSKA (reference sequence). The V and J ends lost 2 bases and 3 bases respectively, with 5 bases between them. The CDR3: CSARKDYEQYF. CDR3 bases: TGCAGTGCTAGAAAGGACTACGAGCAGTACTTC.

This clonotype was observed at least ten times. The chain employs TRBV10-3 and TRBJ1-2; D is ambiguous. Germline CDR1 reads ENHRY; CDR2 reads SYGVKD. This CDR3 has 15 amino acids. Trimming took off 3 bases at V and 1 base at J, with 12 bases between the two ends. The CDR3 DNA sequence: TGTGCCATCAGTGATGACACTAGAAGTAACTATGGCTACACCTTC. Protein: CAISDDTRSNYGYTF.

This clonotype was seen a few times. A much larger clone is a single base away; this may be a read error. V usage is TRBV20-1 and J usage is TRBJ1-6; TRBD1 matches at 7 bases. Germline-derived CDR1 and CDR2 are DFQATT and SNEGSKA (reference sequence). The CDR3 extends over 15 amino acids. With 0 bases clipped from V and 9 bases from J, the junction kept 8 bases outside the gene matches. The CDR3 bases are TGCAGTGCTAGAGACGGTGACAGGGAGACTTCACCCCTCCACTTT. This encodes CSARDGDRETSPLHF.

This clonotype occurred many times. In nucleotides, the CDR3 is TGTGCCAGCAGCCCAACGGCAGGGACCACCTACGAGCAGTACTTC. It encodes CASSPTAGTTYEQYF. The chain couples TRBV7-9 to TRBJ2-7; D possibly matches TRBD1 or TRBD2 (5 bases each). Germline lookup yields CDR1 SEHNR and CDR2 FQNEAQ (reference sequence). This CDR3 has 15 residues. V was trimmed by 5 bases and J by 2 bases, leaving 16 bases between them.

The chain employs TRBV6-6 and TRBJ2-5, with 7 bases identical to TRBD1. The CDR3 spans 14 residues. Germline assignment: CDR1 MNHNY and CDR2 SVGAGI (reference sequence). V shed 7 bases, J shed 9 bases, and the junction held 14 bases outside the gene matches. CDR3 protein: CASKTQGSQQPQYF. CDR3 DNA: TGTGCCAGCAAAACACAGGGGTCCCAACAGCCCCAGTACTTC.